This is a list of T cell receptor beta chains from one sample in a study of metastatic and nonmetastatic thyroid tumors. Through MiXCR, TCRdb re-clonotyped the PCR reads. Of approximately 15,000 clones listed, approximately 23% are singletons. Sequenced: adjacent normal tissue. Every receptor here comes from a female donor with papillary thyroid cancer or a benign thyroid nodule (not recorded which). Some clones in this sample may be carry-over from other donors' samples. Both conserved end residues are part of each CDR3. D genes are given only for firm matches. Size is stated for part of the rows, as once, few or many counts, or as a class when the clone is expanded.

d_gene	j_gene	v_gene	abundance	CDR3aa	CDR3nt
TRBD2	TRBJ2-1	TRBV11-2	.	CASSGGTSSNDEQFF	TGTGCCAGCAGCGGGGGGACTAGCTCGAATGATGAGCAGTTCTTC
TRBD1	TRBJ1-2	TRBV30	.	CAWKDKDRGFYGYTF	TGTGCCTGGAAAGATAAGGACAGGGGTTTCTATGGCTACACCTTC
.	TRBJ1-4	TRBV12-3/TRBV12-4	medium-sized	CASRSDEKLFF	TGTGCCAGCAGGTCGGATGAAAAACTGTTTTTT
.	TRBJ1-1	TRBV5-1	many	CASSPDGPTEAFF	TGCGCCAGCAGCCCCGACGGACCCACTGAAGCTTTCTTT
.	TRBJ1-2	TRBV19	few	CVSRSGGGYGYTF	TGTGTCAGTAGATCCGGGGGCGGCTATGGCTACACCTTT
.	TRBJ2-3	TRBV6-2/TRBV6-3	.	CASSYVDTQYF	TGTGCCAGCAGTTACGTGGATACGCAGTATTTT
.	TRBJ1-1	TRBV10-3	many	CAISESITEAFF	TGTGCCATCAGTGAGTCGATCACTGAAGCTTTCTTT
.	TRBJ2-5	TRBV4-1	.	CASSQDSSILETQYF	TGCGCCAGCAGCCAAGATTCCAGCATTCTGGAGACCCAGTACTTC
TRBD1	TRBJ2-4	TRBV15	many	CATSRRGTGGAGIQYF	TGTGCCACCAGCAGGCGAGGGACAGGGGGCGCAGGCATTCAGTACTTC
.	TRBJ2-2	TRBV12-3/TRBV12-4	medium-sized	CASSPGTLFANTGELFF	TGTGCCAGCAGCCCTGGGACCTTATTCGCGAACACCGGGGAGCTGTTTTTT
.	TRBJ1-1	TRBV14	.	CASSPPGMNTEAFF	TGTGCCAGCAGCCCACCTGGGATGAACACTGAAGCTTTCTTT
.	TRBJ1-5	TRBV20-1	many	CSAKWPDFNQPQHF	TGCAGTGCTAAGTGGCCCGATTTCAATCAGCCCCAGCATTTT
.	TRBJ2-1	TRBV28	few	CASRTLVGAYNEQSF	TGTGCCAGCAGAACACTAGTTGGAGCCTACAATGAGCAGTCCTTC
.	TRBJ2-1	TRBV7-6	many	CASSPHNEQFF	TGTGCCAGCAGCCCACATAATGAGCAGTTCTTC
.	TRBJ2-7	TRBV28	.	CASSFRYRIYEQYF	TGTGCCAGCAGTTTTAGGTACAGGATCTACGAGCAGTACTTC
.	TRBJ2-3	TRBV4-1	many	CASSPPPGGRGPDTQYF	TGCGCCAGCAGCCCTCCACCGGGAGGCAGGGGGCCAGATACGCAGTATTTT
TRBD1	TRBJ2-7	TRBV24-1	medium-sized	CATSAIGGAYEQYF	TGTGCCACCAGTGCCATAGGGGGCGCCTACGAGCAGTACTTC
.	TRBJ1-1	TRBV28	.	CASSAPLGKTVDEAFF	TGTGCCAGTAGTGCACCATTGGGCAAGACTGTCGATGAAGCTTTCTTT
.	TRBJ1-2	TRBV7-9	many	CASSLGRVNYGYTF	TGTGCCAGCAGCTTGGGGAGGGTTAACTATGGCTACACCTTC
TRBD1	TRBJ2-3	TRBV11-3	.	CASSLGQAGADTQYF	TGTGCCAGCAGCCTCGGACAGGCCGGCGCAGATACGCAGTATTTT
.	TRBJ2-3	TRBV6-1	medium-sized	CASSEVDRSTDTQYF	TGTGCCAGCAGTGAAGTTGACAGAAGCACAGATACGCAGTATTTT
TRBD2	TRBJ2-3	TRBV5-1	.	CASPPYFLAGRGDTQYF	TGCGCCAGTCCACCCTATTTCCTAGCGGGACGTGGAGATACGCAGTATTTT